This T cell receptor (beta chain) was captured by sequencing in a study of CD8+ T cells in alopecia areata. With V trimmed by 6 bases and J by 6 bases, 8 bases remained unmatched. The CDR3 spans 15 residues. Germline V gene sequence: CDR1 SGHRS, CDR2 YFSETQ. Sequencing templates came from extracted RNA that was reverse transcribed into cDNA. Profiled with immunoSEQ multiplex PCR; TCRdb holds only in-frame clones, not every one. This table has 200,000 to 250,000 clones, about 56% appearing once. In its sample, this clone was seen a few times. The V gene is TRBV5-1, the J gene TRBJ2-1, with TRBD1 identical over 11 bases. Sequences were obtained from CD8+ T cells sorted from blood. This TCR was sampled from a human donor in good health. CDR3 coding DNA: TGCGCCAGCACCTCCGGGACAGGGGGGTTCAATGAGCAGTTCTTC. This sequence encodes CASTSGTGGFNEQFF.